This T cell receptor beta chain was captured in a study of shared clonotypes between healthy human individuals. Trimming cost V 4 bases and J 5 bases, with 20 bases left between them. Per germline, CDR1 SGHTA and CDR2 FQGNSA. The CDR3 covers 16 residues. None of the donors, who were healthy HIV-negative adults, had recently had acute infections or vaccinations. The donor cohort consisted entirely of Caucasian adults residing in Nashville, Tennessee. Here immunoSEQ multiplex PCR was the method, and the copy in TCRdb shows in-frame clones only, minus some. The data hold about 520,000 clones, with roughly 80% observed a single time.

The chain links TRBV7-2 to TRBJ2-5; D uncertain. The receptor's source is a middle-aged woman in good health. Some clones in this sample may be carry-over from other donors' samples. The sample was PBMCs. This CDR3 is CASSSSFGPGWETQYF. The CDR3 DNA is TGTGCCAGCAGCTCCTCATTTGGGCCCGGGTGGGAGACCCAGTACTTC.